These 23 T cell receptor beta chains were sequenced from one sample in a study of blood T cell repertoires in COVID-19. TCRdb's copy holds only in-frame clones and misses some; the assay was immunoSEQ multiplex PCR. The sample comprises roughly 96,000 clones, about four fifths of which are singletons, and 15% to 20% rests with the top ten. Specimen: peripheral blood. These receptors came from a man aged 80 or over with acute or convalescent COVID-19.

J is TRBJ1-5 and V is TRBV4-3; D may be TRBD1 (5 bases). The V gene lost 4 bases and the J gene lost 7 bases, with 11 bases spanning the gap. The CDR3 covers 13 residues. Germline V gene sequence: CDR1 LGHNA, CDR2 YSLEER. Written as DNA, the CDR3 is TGCGCCAGCAGCCGGGGGGTAGAACAGCCCCAGCATTTT. This gives the protein CASSRGVEQPQHF.

The chain combines TRBV12-5 with TRBJ1-1; D ambiguous. The CDR3 length is 12 residues. V lost 3 bases, J lost 1 base, and 3 bases lay in between. Germline V gene sequence: CDR1 LGHNT, CDR2 FRNRAP. The CDR3 sequence is CASGFGNTEAFF. CDR3 DNA: TGTGCTAGTGGTTTCGGGAACACTGAAGCTTTCTTT.

A few counts support this clone. The CDR3 DNA reads TGCGCCAGCAGCCCGGGGCCGGGACACCCCACCGGGGAGCTGTTTTTT. It specifies CASSPGPGHPTGELFF. The chain links TRBV5-1 to TRBJ2-2; maybe TRBD1 (6 bases). Germline CDR1 SGHRS, CDR2 YFSETQ. The CDR3 is 16 amino acids. Deletions cut 4 bases from V and 4 bases from J, with 17 bases between.

CDR3 coding DNA: TGCGCCAGCAGCTCCAGACAGGCTATTGAGCAGTACTTC. It specifies CASSSRQAIEQYF. The chain couples TRBV5-1 to TRBJ2-7; a weak D match, TRBD1 (6 bases). Looked up from germline, CDR1 is SGHRS and CDR2 is YFSETQ. V lost 3 bases and J 7 bases, leaving 14 bases between the germline ends. This CDR3 region has 13 residues.

The chain recombines TRBV24-1 with TRBJ2-3, with D hard to call. The CDR3 is 14 amino acids. CDR1 is KGHDR and CDR2 is SFDVKD in the germline V gene. V lost 4 bases and J lost 2, with 9 bases in between. CDR3 loop: CATSDSYLTDTQYF. The CDR3 bases are TGTGCCACCAGTGACTCCTACCTCACAGATACGCAGTATTTT.

The V gene is TRBV7-2, the J gene TRBJ1-6, with 9 bases that match TRBD1. V lost 5 bases and J lost 6; bases outside the gene matches: 5. CDR1 is SGHTA and CDR2 is FQGNSA in the germline V gene. The CDR3 is 15 amino acids. CDR3 sequence: CASSPGTGPNSPLHF. In DNA form, the CDR3 reads TGTGCCAGCAGCCCCGGGACAGGGCCTAATTCACCCCTCCACTTT.

This chain joins TRBV7-9 and TRBJ2-7; the match to TRBD2 covers 7 bases. The CDR3 runs to 16 residues. The germline CDR1 and CDR2 sequences are SEHNR and FQNEAQ (reference sequence). V lost 4 bases to trimming and J lost 0 bases; unmatched junction nucleotides: 9. The CDR3 coding sequence is TGTGCCAGCAGCTCCACCAGCGGGACGATCTCCTACGAGCAGTACTTC. This gives the protein CASSSTSGTISYEQYF.

The chain carries TRBV27 and TRBJ2-5, with a possible D match to TRBD2 (6 bases). The CDR3 runs 14 residues. CDR1 is MNHEY and CDR2 is SMNVEV in the germline V gene (reference sequence). Trimming removed 3 bases at V and 4 bases at J, with 12 bases between. The CDR3 protein is CASSLSRERETQYF. The CDR3 DNA reads TGTGCCAGCAGTTTGTCTCGGGAGAGAGAGACCCAGTACTTC.

V usage is TRBV19 and J usage is TRBJ2-5; 7 bases align to TRBD1. The CDR3 covers 16 residues. J gave up 1 base and V 3 bases, and 8 bases lay outside the gene matches. Germline CDR1 LNHDA, CDR2 SQIVND (reference sequence). The CDR3, as DNA: TGTGCCAGTAGTATCCCCGGGACAGACTTCCAAGAGACCCAGTACTTC. Its protein is CASSIPGTDFQETQYF. Drawing the rest from reference TRBV19 and TRBJ2-5, the complete variable domain is DGGITQSPKYLFRKEGQNVTLSCEQNLNHDAMYWYRQDPGQGLRLIYYSQIVNDFQKGDIAEGYSVSREKKESFPLTVTSAQKNPTAFYLCASSIPGTDFQETQYFGPGTRLLVL.

This chain connects TRBV9 to TRBJ2-6, with a possible D match to TRBD1 (5 bases). Germline assignment: CDR1 SGDLS and CDR2 YYNGEE. This CDR3 has 16 amino acids. V lost 4 bases and J 1 base, leaving 12 bases between the germline ends. The chain's CDR3 is CASSPGSGSGANVLTF. The CDR3 nucleotides read TGTGCCAGCAGCCCCGGGTCAGGGTCTGGGGCCAACGTCCTGACTTTC. The whole variable domain, filled in from reference TRBV9 and TRBJ2-6, reads DSGVTQTPKHLITATGQRVTLRCSPRSGDLSVYWYQQSLDQGLQFLIQYYNGEERAKGNILERFSAQQFPDLHSELNLSSLELGDSALYFCASSPGSGSGANVLTFGAGSRLTVL.

This chain joins TRBV7-2 and TRBJ2-1; D uncertain. CDR3 size: 13 residues. V lost 6 bases and J lost 6, with 12 bases in between. Germline CDR1 and CDR2: SGHTA and FQGNSA. For the CDR3, the DNA is TGTGCCAGCAGACCCCGGTACGGCAATGAGCAGTTCTTC. Its translation is CASRPRYGNEQFF.

This chain connects TRBV15 to TRBJ2-5; possible D gene TRBD1, 5 bases. With 7 bases removed from V and 5 bases from J, the gap between germline ends came to 20 bases. Germline V gene lookup returns CDR1 LNHNV and CDR2 YYDKDF (reference sequence). CDR3 length equals 15 residues. This CDR3 is CATTYQKGFRETQYF. CDR3 in DNA: TGTGCCACCACATATCAGAAGGGGTTTCGGGAGACCCAGTACTTC. Full variable domain (rest looked up from reference TRBV15 and TRBJ2-5): DAMVIQNPRYQVTQFGKPVTLSCSQTLNHNVMYWYQQKSSQAPKLLFHYYDKDFNNEADTPDNFQSRRPNTSFCFLDIRSPGLGDTAMYLCATTYQKGFRETQYFGPGTRLLVL.

The chain employs TRBV4-3 and TRBJ2-1, with D possibly TRBD2 on 6 matching bases. Trimming removed 0 bases at V and 10 bases at J, with 10 bases between. Per germline, CDR1 LGHNA and CDR2 YSLEER. The CDR3 loop spans 13 amino acids. The CDR3 protein is CASSQDRELEQFF. The CDR3 DNA reads TGCGCCAGCAGCCAAGATCGGGAGCTAGAGCAGTTCTTC.

The DNA of the CDR3 is TGTGCCAGCAGCAATCCGGGACAAAATCAGCCCCAGCATTTT. This sequence encodes CASSNPGQNQPQHF. The chain employs TRBV7-2 and TRBJ1-5; TRBD1 might be the D (6 bases). The length of the CDR3 is 14 residues. With 5 bases removed from V and 4 bases from J, the gap between germline ends came to 12 bases. The germline gives CDR1 SGHTA, CDR2 FQGNSA.

V is TRBV9 and J is TRBJ1-1; D possibly corresponds to TRBD1 (6 bases). This CDR3 contains 15 residues. V gave up 4 bases and J gave up 0 bases, with 13 bases separating them. Germline V gives CDR1 SGDLS, CDR2 YYNGEE. This chain's CDR3 is CASSSQGSLNTEAFF. DNA for the CDR3: TGTGCCAGCAGCTCCCAGGGGTCGTTGAACACTGAAGCTTTCTTT. Using reference TRBV9 and TRBJ1-1 for the parts outside the CDR3, the full variable domain is DSGVTQTPKHLITATGQRVTLRCSPRSGDLSVYWYQQSLDQGLQFLIQYYNGEERAKGNILERFSAQQFPDLHSELNLSSLELGDSALYFCASSSQGSLNTEAFFGQGTRLTVV.

The chain links TRBV27 to TRBJ2-1, with 8 bases aligning to TRBD1. The V segment lost 3 bases and the J segment 6 bases; nucleotides outside the gene matches: 4. There are 14 residues in the CDR3. From germline, CDR1 is MNHEY and CDR2 SMNVEV (reference sequence). The CDR3 sequence: CASSFRGLGNEQFF. CDR3 nucleotide sequence: TGTGCCAGCAGTTTCAGGGGGCTTGGCAATGAGCAGTTCTTC.

The rearrangement joins TRBV5-1 to TRBJ2-1, with a weak D call TRBD1 (5 bases). Trimming cost V 0 bases and J 1 base, with 11 bases left between them. The CDR3 loop spans 16 amino acids. The germline V gene encodes CDR1 SGHRS and CDR2 YFSETQ. CDR3 residues: CASSLVQGGSYNEQFF. CDR3 nucleotide sequence: TGCGCCAGCAGCTTGGTTCAGGGCGGATCCTACAATGAGCAGTTCTTC.

The chain has TRBV6-5 and TRBJ1-1; 8 bases agree with TRBD1. The CDR3 covers 14 residues. J lost 5 bases, V lost 7 bases, and 9 bases had no gene match. Germline V lookup: CDR1 MNHEY, CDR2 SVGAGI. CDR3 in amino acids: CASTGGGGRTEAFF. In nucleotides, the CDR3 is TGTGCCAGCACAGGGGGCGGGGGCCGAACTGAAGCTTTCTTT.

The chain combines TRBV7-9 with TRBJ1-5, with D possibly matching TRBD1 (5 bases). Germline V gene lookup returns CDR1 SEHNR and CDR2 FQNEAQ (reference sequence). This CDR3 has 14 amino acids. Trimming left V 4 bases short and J 7 bases short, with 14 bases between. The CDR3 protein is CASSSGTGRQPQHF. The CDR3 coding sequence is TGTGCCAGCAGCTCAGGCACAGGTAGGCAGCCCCAGCATTTT.

This chain uses TRBV27 with TRBJ1-4; 9 nucleotides line up with TRBD1. The CDR3 spans 14 residues. The germline V gene has CDR1 MNHEY and CDR2 SMNVEV (reference sequence). With 5 bases clipped from V and 8 bases from J, the junction kept 6 bases outside the gene matches. CDR3 loop: CASSIRDRAEKLFF. Written as DNA, the CDR3 is TGTGCCAGCAGTATCCGGGACAGGGCCGAAAAACTGTTTTTT.

V usage is TRBV6-4 and J usage is TRBJ2-2, with 7 bases fitting TRBD2. The junction had 8 bases not matched to a gene; V was cut back by 4 bases and J by 0 bases. Germline assignment: CDR1 MRHNA and CDR2 SNTAGT. The CDR3 has 17 residues. CDR3 nucleotide sequence: TGTGCCAGCAGTGCCCTGGCGGGACTAACGAACACCGGGGAGCTGTTTTTT. Its translation: CASSALAGLTNTGELFF.

This clone was recorded a few times. The V call is TRBV28, the J call TRBJ1-1, with D tentatively TRBD1 (6 bases). The CDR3 runs to 15 residues. The V gene lost 2 bases and the J gene lost 6 bases, with 16 bases spanning the gap. Germline lookup yields CDR1 MDHEN and CDR2 SYDVKM. In DNA form, the CDR3 reads TGTGCCAGCAGTTTAAGAGGGGGGGGCAACGCTGAAGCTTTCTTT. Its protein product is CASSLRGGGNAEAFF.

The chain combines TRBV5-1 with TRBJ2-2; the D gene is possibly TRBD2 (5 bases). Trimming pared 1 base from V and 1 base from J, leaving 8 bases between. The CDR3 is 15 residues long. Germline V gives CDR1 SGHRS, CDR2 YFSETQ. CDR3 protein: CASSLSAGNTGELFF. In DNA, the CDR3 is TGCGCCAGCAGCTTGTCGGCGGGGAACACCGGGGAGCTGTTTTTT.